Following are 3 T cell receptor beta chains from one sample sequenced in a study of B cell selection in AIRE deficiency. Data came from immunoSEQ multiplex PCR; TCRdb stores just in-frame clones and leaves some out. The data show about 15,000 clones, approximately 94% seen once. Regulatory T cells were sorted as CD4+CD25hiCD127low/negative cells. Sequencing was done on a sample of Tregs sorted from PBMCs. All receptors come from a human donor with AIRE deficiency.

This clone was recorded only once. CDR3 sequence (DNA): TGTGCCAGCAGCTTAGCGGGAGGCCCCCTACAAGAGACCCAGTACTTC. Protein product: CASSLAGGPLQETQYF. This chain joins TRBV7-3 and TRBJ2-5; 8 bases are shared with TRBD2. From germline, CDR1 is SGHTA and CDR2 FQGTGA. V shed 2 bases and J 2 bases; nucleotides not matched to a gene: 7. This CDR3 spans 16 amino acids.

The CDR3 sequence is CASSPGLVAGKAYF. The CDR3 DNA sequence: TGTGCCAGCAGCCCCGGTCTGGTGGCCGGCAAGGCCTACTTC. The V call is TRBV28, the J call TRBJ2-7; D uncertain. V was pared by 6 bases and J by 13 bases, with 25 bases between. The length of the CDR3 is 14 residues. CDR1 and CDR2 (germline): MDHEN, SYDVKM.

This sequence joins TRBV5-1 and TRBJ1-3, with a weak D call TRBD1 (6 bases). The CDR3 length is 13 residues. Trimming took 3 bases from V and 8 from J, leaving 12 bases between them. Germline V lookup: CDR1 SGHRS, CDR2 YFSETQ. The CDR3 spells CASSSTGSDTIYF. CDR3 bases: TGCGCCAGCAGCTCGACAGGATCTGACACCATATATTTT.